This T cell receptor beta chain was captured in a study of T cell clonality in common variable immunodeficiency. TCRdb's table, derived via immunoSEQ multiplex PCR, lists solely in-frame clones and lacks some. This set yields about 64,000 clones and no singletons; the top ten hold 1.7%. This clone has at least ten counts. The read terminates 3 residues before the CDR3 end, so the remaining end is supplied by the germline J gene. Deletions cut 4 bases from V and 4 bases from J, with 20 bases between. CDR3 length: 16 amino acids. CDR1 and CDR2 (germline): SGHRS, YFSETQ. This sequence joins TRBV5-1 and TRBJ1-2; D possibly corresponds to TRBD1 (6 bases). Material: peripheral blood mononuclear cells. The receptor was derived from a person between 18 and 69 years old in good health. The CDR3 DNA, read in part, is TGCGCCAGCAGCCCTCAGCCGACAGGTTTGGTCTATGGC. Amino acid sequence: CASSPQPTGLVYG. In full, the CDR3 is CASSPQPTGLVYGYTF.